These 13 T cell receptor beta chains were sequenced from one sample in a study of blood T cell repertoires in COVID-19 (dated by TCRdb to 2019 to 2021). The library was prepared using the immunoSEQ multiplex PCR assay. TCRdb took this table from immuneACCESS and kept in-frame rearrangements with V and J called. Such tables lack part of the clones; where checked against another copy, unresolved V genes explain under half of the gap, and the rest is unexplained. Counted in this sample were 75,000 to 90,000 clones; 75% to 90% of them appeared once. The leading ten clones occupy 11% of the sample. Sequenced material: peripheral blood. Receptor source: a man older than 75 with acute or convalescent COVID-19.

J is TRBJ2-2 and V is TRBV11-2; a possible D gene is TRBD2 (6 bases). The length of the CDR3 is 15 residues. Trimming shortened V by 5 bases and J by 3 bases, and 13 bases separated the two germline ends. The germline V gene has CDR1 SGHAT and CDR2 FQNNGV. The CDR3 DNA sequence: TGTGCCAGCAGCATTGGGACTCGTGACACCGGGGAGCTGTTTTTT. Protein product: CASSIGTRDTGELFF.

The chain joins TRBV12-5 to TRBJ1-3; 7 nucleotides line up with TRBD1. Germline values: CDR1 LGHNT, CDR2 FRNRAP. This CDR3 has 19 amino acids. Unmatched junction bases numbered 11, after V lost 0 bases and J lost 0 bases. Here the CDR3 DNA reads TGTGCTAGTGGTTTGGTATCTTCCCGGACAGGCCCCTCTGGAAACACCATATATTTT. This translates into CASGLVSSRTGPSGNTIYF.

V is TRBV5-4 and J is TRBJ1-4; TRBD1 matches 8 bases. Germline V lookup: CDR1 SGHNT, CDR2 YYREEE (reference sequence). V shed 2 bases and J 8 bases; nucleotides not matched to a gene: 8. This CDR3 comprises 15 residues. The CDR3 spells CASSFGDRGGEKLFF. As DNA, the CDR3 is TGTGCCAGCAGCTTCGGCGACAGGGGAGGAGAAAAACTGTTTTTT.

The chain employs TRBV3-1 (or the pseudogene TRBV3-2) and TRBJ2-5, with 13 bases lining up with TRBD2. V lost 4 bases to trimming and J lost 3 bases; unmatched junction nucleotides: 5. The CDR3 covers 16 residues. CDR1 is LGHDT, CDR2 YNNKEL, per germline (reference sequence). The CDR3 DNA is TGTGCCAGCAGCCTTACGGGACTAGCGGGAAAAGAGACCCAGTACTTC. Translating gives CASSLTGLAGKETQYF.

The chain employs TRBV6-6 and TRBJ2-7; 10 bases fit TRBD1. The germline CDR1 and CDR2 sequences are MNHNY and SVGAGI (reference sequence). After removal of 6 bases from V and 4 bases from J, the junction contained 9 bases not matched to a gene. This CDR3 contains 15 residues. CDR3 coding DNA: TGTGCCAGCAGAGACCGGGACAGGGGTGGTTACGAGCAGTACTTC. It encodes CASRDRDRGGYEQYF.

This sequence joins TRBV28 and TRBJ2-7; TRBD1 agrees at 9 bases. In germline, CDR1 is MDHEN, CDR2 SYDVKM. V shed 6 bases and J 6 bases; nucleotides not matched to a gene: 15. CDR3 size: 16 residues. The CDR3 nucleotides are TGTGCCAGCAGGCTAGGCGGGTGGACAGGGGAGGTCGAGCAGTACTTC. It encodes CASRLGGWTGEVEQYF.

The chain employs TRBV12-3 or TRBV12-4 and TRBJ2-2; perhaps TRBD1 as D (6 bases). The length of the CDR3 is 13 residues. V dropped 6 bases and J dropped 3 bases, with 8 bases sitting between them. The CDR3 sequence: CASRKGDTGELFF. The CDR3 region has the DNA TGTGCCAGCAGAAAGGGGGACACCGGGGAGCTGTTTTTT.

The chain couples TRBV3-1 (or the pseudogene TRBV3-2) to TRBJ2-3; D is perhaps TRBD1 (6 bases). The V and J ends lost 1 base and 4 bases respectively, with 12 bases between them. CDR3 length equals 15 residues. Per germline, CDR1 LGHDT and CDR2 YNNKEL (reference sequence). In DNA, the CDR3 is TGTGCCAGCAGCCAAGCAGGGGTTGGGGCAGATACGCAGTATTTT. Protein product: CASSQAGVGADTQYF.

The chain joins TRBV20-1 to TRBJ1-3; TRBD1 agrees at 7 bases. The CDR3 extends over 15 amino acids. V shed 3 bases and J 4 bases; nucleotides not matched to a gene: 9. Germline values: CDR1 DFQATT, CDR2 SNEGSKA (reference sequence). CDR3 loop: CSASFGTVGGNTIYF. For the CDR3, the DNA is TGCAGTGCTAGTTTCGGGACAGTGGGGGGAAACACCATATATTTT.

The rearrangement joins TRBV30 to TRBJ1-5; no firm D call. This CDR3 comprises 14 residues. The V gene's germline CDR1 is GTSNPN and CDR2 SVGIG (reference sequence). Trimming shortened V by 2 bases and J by 3 bases, and 11 bases separated the two germline ends. CDR3 sequence (DNA): TGTGCCTGGAGTCATTCGACTTCCAATCAGCCCCAGCATTTT. Its protein product is CAWSHSTSNQPQHF.

The chain employs TRBV24-1 and TRBJ2-1; 13 bases match TRBD2. The J segment lost 3 bases and the V segment lost 3 bases, leaving 4 bases of the junction unmatched. Per germline, CDR1 KGHDR and CDR2 SFDVKD. The CDR3 sequence is 17 residues long. The CDR3 nucleotides are TGTGCCACCAGTGATGGGGGACTAGCGGGAAACTACAATGAGCAGTTCTTC. Translating it yields CATSDGGLAGNYNEQFF.

The chain uses TRBV11-3 and TRBJ2-1, with 11 bases fitting TRBD2. The germline V gene encodes CDR1 SGHNT and CDR2 YENEEA. V dropped 5 bases and J dropped 4; count of bases not matched to a gene: 7. The CDR3 has 16 amino acids. The CDR3 sequence: CASSLLAGGGYNEQFF. CDR3 nucleotides: TGTGCCAGCAGCCTGTTAGCGGGAGGGGGATACAATGAGCAGTTCTTC. The whole variable domain, filled in from reference TRBV11-3 and TRBJ2-1, reads EAGVVQSPRYKIIEKKQPVAFWCNPISGHNTLYWYLQNLGQGPELLIRYENEEAVDDSQLPKDRFSAERLKGVDSTLKIQPAELGDSAVYLCASSLLAGGGYNEQFFGPGTRLTVL.

This clone was seen a handful of times. J is TRBJ1-1 and V is TRBV7-8; 9 bases are shared with TRBD1. V dropped 5 bases and J dropped 6; count of bases not matched to a gene: 4. CDR3 size: 13 residues. CDR1 and CDR2 (germline): SGHVS, FQNEAQ. The CDR3 DNA is TGTGCCAGCAGCCAGTGGACAGGGGCTGAAGCTTTCTTT. This codes for CASSQWTGAEAFF.